Listed below are T cell receptor beta chains from one sample, sequenced in a study of neoadjuvant anti-PD-1 for oral cavity cancer. Profiled with immunoSEQ multiplex PCR; TCRdb holds only in-frame clones, not every one. The sample yields some 70,000 clones, about 85% seen once. The sample in question was PBMCs, obtained after nivolumab (anti-PD-1) treatment. These receptors were collected from a person aged 35-79 years with oral cavity squamous cell carcinoma. Each CDR3 is given with its conserved first and last residue.

v_gene,j_gene,CDR3aa
TRBV10-1,TRBJ2-7,CASPPAGPRYEQYF
TRBV4-1,TRBJ2-7,CASSQGTGVYEQYF
TRBV30,TRBJ1-2,CAWSVPGGYTF
TRBV6-1,TRBJ1-3,CASSVQGANSGNTIYF
TRBV5-1,TRBJ2-7,CASSLEREQYF
TRBV9,TRBJ2-1,CASSVLTSGDHEQFF
TRBV19,TRBJ1-5,CASSTLGTGRNQPQHF
TRBV28,TRBJ1-1,CASSPHTGRLTEAFF
TRBV7-3,TRBJ2-2,CASQEGGKRNTGELFF
TRBV19,TRBJ2-2,CASSLLGAGRAGELFF
TRBV6-6,TRBJ1-2,CASGAPGLGYGYTF
TRBV18,TRBJ2-5,CASSLLSGSGQETQYF
TRBV27,TRBJ2-5,CASSLLPLGYRETQYF
TRBV5-5,TRBJ2-7,CASSFGIPTYEQYF
TRBV30,TRBJ1-5,CAWSKGGGRQPQHF
TRBV27,TRBJ2-7,CAVRRGQGNYEQYF
TRBV6-6,TRBJ2-7,CASSRADRAEHEQYF
TRBV25-1,TRBJ2-3,CASSRSSGDADTQYF
TRBV5-6,TRBJ2-6,CASSSIPRGSGANVLTF
TRBV19,TRBJ2-4,CASSTTGAGSKNIQYF
TRBV5-6,TRBJ2-7,CASSLGDRVTYEQYF
TRBV11-3,TRBJ2-7,CASSLSGHSYEQYF
TRBV11-2,TRBJ2-1,CASSLRRDSYTSYNEQFF
TRBV10-3,TRBJ2-7,CAISVAGPDYEQYF
TRBV6-6,TRBJ2-5,CASSPPGQETQYF
TRBV10-3,TRBJ2-1,CAISPRGGLTDNEQFF
TRBV28,TRBJ2-2,CASSPIDRAPTGELFF
TRBV15,TRBJ2-7,CATSRVQTGYEQYF
TRBV6-1,TRBJ2-1,CASDLAGANEQFF
TRBV30,TRBJ2-5,CAWSVTGETQYF
TRBV10-3,TRBJ1-1,CAISGGAGNTEAFF